This TCR beta chain derives from a study of T cell responses to AZD1222 COVID-19 vaccine. General study points: Two doses of AZD1222 preceded a rise in Spike-specific TCR breadth and depth. Researchers report vaccine-associated CD4 TCRs spanning spike, with dominance at 160-218 and 743-854.

With regard to this clone: Its specificity is unknown.

The CDR3 runs to 17 residues. The V gene's germline CDR1 is SNHLY and CDR2 FYNNEI. Trimming removed 0 bases from V and 2 bases from J; junction bases left unmatched: 10. Assay: immunoSEQ multiplex PCR; the TCRdb copy retains only in-frame clones and omits some. The sample records around 58,000 clones, roughly nine tenths being singletons. The sample here was peripheral blood, taken 28 days after the second AZD1222 dose. This clonotype was obtained from an adult who received the AZD1222 COVID-19 vaccine. V is TRBV2 and J is TRBJ2-7; the match to TRBD2 covers 7 bases. Written as DNA, the CDR3 is TGTGCCAGCAGTGAAGCGGTCATTGCGGGGGTTACCTACGAGCAGTACTTC. As protein: CASSEAVIAGVTYEQYF.